A selection of T cell receptor beta chains follows, all from one sample in a study of beta chain features in type 1 diabetes. Some clones are missing from TCRdb's copy, which holds only in-frame ones; the method was immunoSEQ multiplex PCR. Among 140,000 to 150,000 clones listed, less than 15% were seen once. Specimen: central memory CD4+ T cells from blood. These receptors all stem from a man aged 18 to 30 with type 1 diabetes. CDR3s include the opening cysteine and the closing phenylalanine or tryptophan. The D gene is left open where the match is weak. Size is omitted from some rows. Given values are once, few, many or a class for expanded clones.

>-|-|TRBV5-1|TRBJ2-3
TGCGCCAGCAGCTCGGATATCGGCACAGATACGCAGTATTTT
CASSSDIGTDTQYF
>-|-|TRBV6-6|TRBJ1-1
TGTGCCAGCAGTTATTCGAAGAACACTGAAGCTTTCTTT
CASSYSKNTEAFF
>-|few|TRBV27|TRBJ2-7
TGTGCCAGCAGTAGACAGAGCTCCTACGAGCAGTACTTC
CASSRQSSYEQYF
>TRBD1|-|TRBV5-1|TRBJ2-1
TGCGCCAGCAGGCCCGGGACAGGCAGTGAGCAGTTCTTC
CASRPGTGSEQFF
>-|many|TRBV30|TRBJ1-5
TGTGCCTGGAGTGCCCCGAATCAGCCCCAGCATTTT
CAWSAPNQPQHF
>-|few|TRBV20-1|TRBJ2-7
TGCAGTGTAGAGAAGCTCTACGAGCAGTACTTC
CSVEKLYEQYF
>-|-|TRBV5-4|TRBJ1-6
TGTGCCAGCAGCTTGGAGGGGCCACCCCTCCACTTT
CASSLEGPPLHF
>TRBD2|many|TRBV7-9|TRBJ2-7
TGTGCCAGCAGCCGCAATCCGGGACTAGGATCGGGCGAGCAGTACTTC
CASSRNPGLGSGEQYF
>-|-|TRBV5-6|TRBJ1-5
TGTGCCAGCAGCTTTTCGGGTCAGCCCCAGCATTTT
CASSFSGQPQHF
>TRBD1|-|TRBV5-5|TRBJ1-1
TGTGCCAGCACCAGGACAGGGGCGAACACTGAAGCTTTCTTT
CASTRTGANTEAFF
>-|few|TRBV7-9|TRBJ1-1
TGTGCCAGCAGCGTGGACTGGGACACTGAAGCTTTCTTT
CASSVDWDTEAFF
>TRBD1|-|TRBV27|TRBJ1-5
TGTGCCAGCAGTCCCGGGACAGGGCTTAATCAGCCCCAGCATTTT
CASSPGTGLNQPQHF
>-|few|TRBV7-2|TRBJ1-6
TGTGCCAGCAGTAGAGATAATTCACCCCTCCACTTT
CASSRDNSPLHF
>TRBD1|few|TRBV28|TRBJ1-3
TGTGCCAGCAGTACAGGGGGCTCTGGAAACACCATATATTTT
CASSTGGSGNTIYF
>-|few|TRBV28|TRBJ1-1
TGTGCCAGCAGATCGGTGGGTACTGAAGCTTTCTTT
CASRSVGTEAFF
>-|few|TRBV29-1|TRBJ1-2
TGCAGCGTTGGAAGAGACGGGGAGGGTGGCTACACCTTC
CSVGRDGEGGYTF
>-|-|TRBV2|TRBJ2-1
TGTGCCAGCAGTGTAGGTGATGAGCAGTTCTTC
CASSVGDEQFF
>TRBD2|many|TRBV7-3|TRBJ2-5
TGTGCCAGCAGCTTAAGGACTAGAGAGACCCAGTACTTC
CASSLRTRETQYF
>TRBD2|few|TRBV29-1|TRBJ2-1
TGCAGCGTTCTTACCAGCGGGGGGACCAATGAGCAGTTCTTC
CSVLTSGGTNEQFF
>-|-|TRBV28|TRBJ2-3
TGTGCCAGCAGGCTGAGAGATACGCAGTATTTT
CASRLRDTQYF
>TRBD1|-|TRBV13|TRBJ2-7
TGTGCCAGCAGCTTAGGGGACAGGCACTCCTACGAGCAGTACTTC
CASSLGDRHSYEQYF
>-|-|TRBV6-5|TRBJ2-3
TGTGCCAGCATGGGGGGCCGGGCTAAGACAGATACGCAGTATTTT
CASMGGRAKTDTQYF
>TRBD2|-|TRBV2|TRBJ2-1
TGTGCCAGCACCATCGCCCCCGGACTAGGCTCGGGGGATGAGCAGTTCTTC
CASTIAPGLGSGDEQFF
>TRBD1|-|TRBV29-1|TRBJ2-2
TGCAGCGTTAGGGGGCTAGCGAACACCGGGGAGCTGTTTTTT
CSVRGLANTGELFF
>TRBD1|many|TRBV4-2|TRBJ2-5
TGTGCCAGCAGCCAAGCTTCGACAGGGGGAGGGACCCAGTACTTC
CASSQASTGGGTQYF
>-|-|TRBV18|TRBJ1-3
TGTGCCAGCTCACCGGGGCAGGGCTCCGGAAACACCATATATTTT
CASSPGQGSGNTIYF
>-|few|TRBV7-9|TRBJ2-2
TGTGCCAGCAGCTCACCGGTCGGACTTCCAGCGAACACCGGGGAGCTGTTTTTT
CASSSPVGLPANTGELFF
>-|few|TRBV7-2|TRBJ1-5
TGTGCCAGCAGCTCCAGGGCGAGCAATCAGCCCCAGCATTTT
CASSSRASNQPQHF
>-|-|TRBV6-5|TRBJ2-7
TGTGCCAGCGGGGACGGATCCTACGAGCAGTACTTC
CASGDGSYEQYF